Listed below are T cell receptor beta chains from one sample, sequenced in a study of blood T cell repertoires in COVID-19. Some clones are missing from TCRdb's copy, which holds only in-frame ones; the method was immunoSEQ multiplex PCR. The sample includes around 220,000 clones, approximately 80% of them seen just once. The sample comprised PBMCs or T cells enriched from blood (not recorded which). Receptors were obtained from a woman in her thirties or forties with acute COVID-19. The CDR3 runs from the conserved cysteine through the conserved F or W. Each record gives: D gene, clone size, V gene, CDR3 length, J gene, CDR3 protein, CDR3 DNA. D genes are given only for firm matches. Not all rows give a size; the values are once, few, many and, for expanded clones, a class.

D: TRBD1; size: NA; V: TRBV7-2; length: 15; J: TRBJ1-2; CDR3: CASSFGSRGREGYTF; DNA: TGTGCCAGCAGCTTTGGTTCCAGGGGGCGAGAGGGCTACACCTTC
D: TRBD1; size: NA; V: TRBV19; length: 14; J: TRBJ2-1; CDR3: CASSPGQGLNEQFF; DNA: TGTGCCAGTAGCCCAGGACAGGGTTTGAATGAGCAGTTCTTC
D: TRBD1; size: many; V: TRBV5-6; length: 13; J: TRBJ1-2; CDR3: CASSLDRDWAYTF; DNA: TGTGCCAGCAGCTTAGACAGGGATTGGGCATACACCTTC
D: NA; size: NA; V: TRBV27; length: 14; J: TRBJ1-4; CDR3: CASRTKSGVEKLFF; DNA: TGTGCCAGCAGGACAAAATCGGGGGTCGAAAAACTGTTTTTT
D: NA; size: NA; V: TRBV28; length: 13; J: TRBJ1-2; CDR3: CASKAGGRDGYTF; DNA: TGTGCCAGCAAGGCCGGGGGTAGGGATGGCTACACCTTC
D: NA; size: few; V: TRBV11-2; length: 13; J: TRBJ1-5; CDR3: CASSLERGQPQHF; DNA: TGTGCCAGCAGCTTAGAACGGGGTCAGCCCCAGCATTTT
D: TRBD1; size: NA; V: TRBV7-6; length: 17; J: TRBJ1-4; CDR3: CASSTGTGRATNEKLFF; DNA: TGTGCCAGCAGTACCGGGACAGGGAGAGCAACTAATGAAAAACTGTTTTTT
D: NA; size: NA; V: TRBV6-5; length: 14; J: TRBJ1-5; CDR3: CASSYTPGHQPQHF; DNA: TGTGCCAGCAGTTACACCCCAGGGCATCAGCCCCAGCATTTT
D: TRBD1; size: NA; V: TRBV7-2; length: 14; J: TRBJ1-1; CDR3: CASSAGQGAVYSFF; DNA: TGTGCCAGCAGCGCGGGACAGGGGGCGGTATATAGTTTCTTT
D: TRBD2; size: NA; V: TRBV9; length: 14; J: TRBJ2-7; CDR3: CASSEGLETYEQYF; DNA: TGTGCCAGCAGCGAGGGACTAGAAACCTACGAGCAGTACTTC
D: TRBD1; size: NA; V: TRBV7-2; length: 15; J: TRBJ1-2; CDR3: CASSLDTGGEDGYTF; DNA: TGTGCCAGCAGCTTAGATACAGGGGGAGAGGATGGCTACACCTTC
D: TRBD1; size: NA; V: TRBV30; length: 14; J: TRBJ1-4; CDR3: CAWSVTGANEKLFF; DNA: TGTGCCTGGAGCGTGACAGGGGCTAATGAAAAACTGTTTTTT
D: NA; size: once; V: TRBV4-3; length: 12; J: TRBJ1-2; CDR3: CASSRSGYGYTF; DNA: TGCGCCAGCAGCCGTTCAGGGTATGGCTACACCTTC
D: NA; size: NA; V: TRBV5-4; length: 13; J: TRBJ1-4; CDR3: CASSLYTVEKLFF; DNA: TGTGCCAGCAGCTTGTACACAGTAGAAAAACTGTTTTTT
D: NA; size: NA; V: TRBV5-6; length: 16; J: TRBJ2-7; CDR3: CASSLRGKGALHEQYF; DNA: TGTGCCAGCAGCTTGCGCGGGAAGGGGGCGCTCCACGAGCAGTACTTC
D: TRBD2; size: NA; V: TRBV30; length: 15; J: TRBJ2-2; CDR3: CAWSALAGAGGELFF; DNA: TGTGCCTGGAGTGCTCTAGCGGGAGCTGGCGGGGAGCTGTTTTTT
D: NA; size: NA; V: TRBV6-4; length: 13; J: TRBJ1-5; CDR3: CASSAEANQPQHF; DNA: TGTGCCAGCAGTGCCGAAGCCAATCAGCCCCAGCATTTT
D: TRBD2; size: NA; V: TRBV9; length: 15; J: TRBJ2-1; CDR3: CASSALAGGPDEQFF; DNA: TGTGCCAGCAGCGCCTTAGCGGGGGGGCCCGATGAGCAGTTCTTC
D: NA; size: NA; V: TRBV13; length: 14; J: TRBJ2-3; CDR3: CASSFGQSTDTQYF; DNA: TGTGCCAGCAGCTTCGGACAGAGCACAGATACGCAGTATTTT
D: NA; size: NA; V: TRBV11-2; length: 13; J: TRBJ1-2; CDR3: CASSMSGASGYTF; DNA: TGTGCCAGCAGCATGTCAGGGGCTAGTGGCTACACCTTC
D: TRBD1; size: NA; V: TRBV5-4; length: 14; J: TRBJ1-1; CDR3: CASSPGQVNTEAFF; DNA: TGTGCCAGCAGTCCGGGACAGGTTAACACTGAAGCTTTCTTT
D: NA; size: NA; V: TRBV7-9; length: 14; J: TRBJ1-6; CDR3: CASSLSRGESPLHF; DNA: TGTGCCAGCAGCTTAAGTCGTGGAGAATCACCCCTCCACTTT
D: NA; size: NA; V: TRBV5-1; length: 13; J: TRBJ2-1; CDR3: CASSLSSRSEQFF; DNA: TGCGCCAGCAGCCTCTCTAGTAGGAGTGAGCAGTTCTTC
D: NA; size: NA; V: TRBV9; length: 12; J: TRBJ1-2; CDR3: CASSTGTYGYTF; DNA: TGTGCCAGCAGTACAGGGACCTATGGCTACACCTTC
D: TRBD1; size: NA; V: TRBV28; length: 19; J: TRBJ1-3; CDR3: CASSFFGTGGASSGNTIYF; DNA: TGTGCCAGCAGCTTCTTTGGGACAGGGGGGGCTAGCTCTGGAAACACCATATATTTT
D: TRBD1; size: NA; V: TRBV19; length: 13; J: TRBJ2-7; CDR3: CASGPGGYYEQYF; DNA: TGTGCCAGTGGTCCAGGGGGCTACTACGAGCAGTACTTC
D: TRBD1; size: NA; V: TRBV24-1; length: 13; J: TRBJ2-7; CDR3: CATSDGQGYEQYF; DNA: TGTGCCACCAGTGATGGACAGGGCTACGAGCAGTACTTC
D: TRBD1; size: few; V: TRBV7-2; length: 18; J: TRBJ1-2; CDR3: CASSSPKGQGWGNYGYTF; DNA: TGTGCCAGCAGCTCTCCGAAGGGACAGGGTTGGGGGAACTATGGCTACACCTTC
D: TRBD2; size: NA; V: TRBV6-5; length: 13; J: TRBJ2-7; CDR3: CASTPSGRAEQYF; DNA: TGTGCCAGCACTCCTAGCGGGAGGGCGGAGCAGTACTTC
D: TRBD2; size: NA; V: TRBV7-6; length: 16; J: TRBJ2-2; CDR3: CASSLGLAGGTGELFF; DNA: TGTGCCAGCAGCTTAGGACTAGCGGGAGGCACCGGGGAGCTGTTTTTT
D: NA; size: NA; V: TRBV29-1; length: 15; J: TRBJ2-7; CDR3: CSVDRGEGFSYEQYF; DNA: TGCAGCGTTGATAGGGGGGAGGGGTTCTCCTACGAGCAGTACTTC
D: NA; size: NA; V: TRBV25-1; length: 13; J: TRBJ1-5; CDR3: CASSDQPGQPQHF; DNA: TGTGCCAGCAGTGATCAACCGGGGCAGCCCCAGCATTTT
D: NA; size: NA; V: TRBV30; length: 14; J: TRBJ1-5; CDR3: CAWSVRVRNQPQHF; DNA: TGTGCCTGGAGTGTTCGGGTGCGCAATCAGCCCCAGCATTTT
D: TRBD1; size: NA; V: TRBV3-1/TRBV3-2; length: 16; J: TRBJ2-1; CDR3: CASSQDSTGGNGEQFF; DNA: TGTGCCAGCAGCCAAGACAGTACAGGGGGCAACGGTGAGCAGTTCTTC
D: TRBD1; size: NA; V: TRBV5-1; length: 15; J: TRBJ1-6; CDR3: CASSLGTGAPSPLHF; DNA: TGCGCCAGCAGCTTGGGGACAGGGGCCCCCTCACCCCTCCACTTT
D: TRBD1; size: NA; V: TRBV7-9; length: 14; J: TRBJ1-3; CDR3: CASSSGTDGNTIYF; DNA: TGTGCCAGCAGCTCCGGGACAGATGGAAACACCATATATTTT
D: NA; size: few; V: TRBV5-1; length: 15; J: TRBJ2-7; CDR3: CASSLLPLGGYEQYF; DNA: TGCGCCAGCAGCTTGTTACCACTGGGGGGCTACGAGCAGTACTTC
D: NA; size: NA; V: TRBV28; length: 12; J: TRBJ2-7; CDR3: CASSEASYEQYF; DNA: TGTGCCAGCAGTGAGGCCTCCTACGAGCAGTACTTC
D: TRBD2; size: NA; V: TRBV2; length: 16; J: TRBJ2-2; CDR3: CASSRTSGRNTGELFF; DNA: TGTGCCAGCAGTAGGACTAGCGGGAGAAACACCGGGGAGCTGTTTTTT
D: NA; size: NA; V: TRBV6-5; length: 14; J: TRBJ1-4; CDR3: CASSTRSWGEKLFF; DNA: TGTGCCAGCAGTACCCGATCCTGGGGCGAAAAACTGTTTTTT
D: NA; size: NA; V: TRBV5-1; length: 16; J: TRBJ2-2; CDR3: CASSPAGTHGTGELFF; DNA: TGCGCCAGCAGCCCGGCCGGGACACATGGGACCGGGGAGCTGTTTTTT
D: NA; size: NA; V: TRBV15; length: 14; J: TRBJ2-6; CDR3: CATSRGGEANVLTF; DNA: TGTGCCACCAGCAGAGGCGGGGAAGCCAACGTCCTGACTTTC
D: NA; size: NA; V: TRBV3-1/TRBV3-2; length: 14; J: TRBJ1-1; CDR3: CASRRGGSEAEAFF; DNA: TGTGCCAGCAGACGCGGGGGATCGGAGGCTGAAGCTTTCTTT
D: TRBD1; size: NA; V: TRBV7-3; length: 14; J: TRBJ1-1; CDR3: CASSLKQGGTEAFF; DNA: TGTGCCAGCAGCTTAAAACAGGGGGGGACTGAAGCTTTCTTT
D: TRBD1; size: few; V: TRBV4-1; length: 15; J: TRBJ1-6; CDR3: CASSQDRGYNSPLHF; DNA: TGCGCCAGCAGCCAAGACAGGGGGTATAATTCACCCCTCCACTTT
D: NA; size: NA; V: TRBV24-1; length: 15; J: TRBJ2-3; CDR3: CATSGKARWTDTQYF; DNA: TGTGCCACCAGTGGGAAGGCCAGGTGGACAGATACGCAGTATTTT
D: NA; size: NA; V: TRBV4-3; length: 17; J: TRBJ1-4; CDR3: CASSQDVYRATNEKLFF; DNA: TGCGCCAGCAGCCAAGATGTGTACCGCGCAACTAATGAAAAACTGTTTTTT
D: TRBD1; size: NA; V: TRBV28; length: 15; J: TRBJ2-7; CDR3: CASSFPGQGSYEQYF; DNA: TGTGCCAGCAGTTTCCCGGGACAGGGGTCCTACGAGCAGTACTTC
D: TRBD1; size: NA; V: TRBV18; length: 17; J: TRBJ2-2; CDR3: CASSPDRVNTGTGELFF; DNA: TGTGCCAGCTCACCCGACAGGGTGAACACCGGGACCGGGGAGCTGTTTTTT
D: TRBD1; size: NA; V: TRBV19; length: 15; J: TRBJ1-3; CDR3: CATTGPGGYRNTIYF; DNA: TGTGCCACCACAGGGCCAGGGGGCTACCGAAACACCATATATTTT
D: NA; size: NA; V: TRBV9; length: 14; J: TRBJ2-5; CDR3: CASSLTGAQETQYF; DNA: TGTGCCAGCAGCCTGACAGGAGCTCAAGAGACCCAGTACTTC